The 16 T cell receptor beta chains given below trace back to one sample, sequenced in a study of T-cell reconstitution after alpha-beta-depleted transplantation in children. Preparation of the TCRbeta library used unique molecular identifiers. One entry per CDR3 protein results from TCRdb running MiXCR on the PCR reads. Here the sample spans fewer than 750,000 distinct CDR3 sequences, roughly 23% being singletons. The sample was PBMCs, mostly from graft donor cells, taken 360 days after TCRalphabeta/CD19-depleted stem cell transplant. The receptor source for this set is a boy younger than two who had a stem cell transplant for acute myeloid leukemia, so the T cells may come from the graft donor.

This clonotype appeared many times. The J gene is TRBJ2-1, the V gene TRBV12-3 or TRBV12-4; the match to TRBD1 covers 8 bases. J was trimmed by 9 bases and V by 6 bases; bases with no gene match: 19. The CDR3 covers 17 residues. CDR3 nucleotide sequence: TGTGCCAGCAGCCCTCACCGTAAGACAGGGGAGGTCGGTGAGCAGTTCTTC. Protein sequence: CASSPHRKTGEVGEQFF.

The DNA of the CDR3 is TGTGCCAGCAGAAGGACAGGTTACGCAGATACGCAGTATTTT. Its protein is CASRRTGYADTQYF. The rearrangement joins TRBV6-2 or TRBV6-3 to TRBJ2-3; TRBD1 aligns across 7 bases. The V segment lost 6 bases and the J segment 4 bases; nucleotides outside the gene matches: 7. The CDR3 spans 14 residues. The germline CDR1 and CDR2 sequences are MNHEY and SVGEGT.

This clonotype was picked up many times. The genes are TRBV27 and TRBJ2-2, with 11 bases identical to TRBD2. Germline CDR1 and CDR2: MNHEY and SMNVEV (reference sequence). The CDR3 is 16 residues long. Trimming took 1 base from V and 6 from J; bases not matched to a gene: 4. CDR3 DNA: TGTGCCAGCAGTTTATGGAATAGCGGGGGGGCCGGGGAGCTGTTTTTT. It translates to CASSLWNSGGAGELFF.

This clonotype has a handful of counts. The CDR3 bases are TGCAGTGCTAGGACAGGGACTTTGGTCTACGAGCAGTACTTC. Encoded protein: CSARTGTLVYEQYF. V is TRBV20-1 and J is TRBJ2-7; perhaps TRBD1 as D (7 bases). Trimming stripped 3 bases from V and 3 bases from J, with 15 bases between. The length of the CDR3 is 14 residues. The germline gives CDR1 DFQATT, CDR2 SNEGSKA (reference sequence).

V gene TRBV5-6 combines with J gene TRBJ2-2; D is undetermined. CDR3 length equals 13 residues. Germline values: CDR1 SGHDT, CDR2 YYEEEE. Trimming took 1 base from V and 7 from J, leaving 8 bases between them. The CDR3 bases are TGTGCCAGCAGCTTGTTGGCTAACGGGGAGCTGTTTTTT. Protein sequence: CASSLLANGELFF.

This clonotype has a handful of counts. This chain links TRBV7-9 with TRBJ2-7, with D possibly matching TRBD2 (6 bases). CDR1 and CDR2 (germline): SEHNR, FQNEAQ (reference sequence). This CDR3 spans 13 amino acids. V was cut by 3 bases and J by 2 bases, with 8 bases left in between. CDR3 DNA sequence: TGTGCCAGCAGCTTGGGACTTGCCTACGAGCAGTACGTC. Protein: CASSLGLAYEQYV.

Ten or more counts support this clonotype. This chain links TRBV10-1 with TRBJ2-3; D might be TRBD2 (6 bases). Per the germline V gene, CDR1 is WNHNN and CDR2 is SYGVQD (reference sequence). Deletions cut 8 bases from V and 2 bases from J, with 14 bases between. The CDR3 length is 14 residues. The CDR3 here is CASGGIGDTDTQYF. The CDR3, as DNA: TGCGCCAGCGGAGGGATTGGGGACACAGATACGCAGTATTTT.

This sequence joins TRBV12-3 or TRBV12-4 and TRBJ2-3, with 7 bases aligning to TRBD2. CDR3 length equals 12 residues. V trimming: 5 bases; J trimming: 10 bases; junction bases outside the gene matches: 6. The CDR3 spells CASSIGGGAQYF. The CDR3 DNA reads TGTGCCAGCAGTATTGGGGGAGGGGCGCAGTATTTT.

DNA of the CDR3: TGTGCCACCGCTAGGACAGGGTCCGGCTACACCTTC. Protein product: CATARTGSGYTF. The V and J genes are TRBV6-6 and TRBJ1-2; TRBD1 matches at 8 bases. The length of the CDR3 is 12 residues. Germline CDR1 and CDR2: MNHNY and SVGAGI (reference sequence). J was trimmed by 8 bases and V by 10 bases; bases with no gene match: 9.

The chain has TRBV2 and TRBJ2-7, with D possibly matching TRBD2 (5 bases). Trimming shortened V by 6 bases and J by 0 bases, and 6 bases separated the two germline ends. The CDR3 runs to 12 residues. Germline V gene sequence: CDR1 SNHLY, CDR2 FYNNEI. The CDR3 loop reads CASRRDSYEQYF. As DNA, the CDR3 is TGTGCCAGCAGGAGGGACTCCTACGAGCAGTACTTC.

There are a few counts of this clonotype. The chain couples TRBV28 to TRBJ1-4; 8 bases line up with TRBD1. Trimming at V came to 2 bases and at J to 8 bases, leaving 7 bases not matched to a gene. Germline values: CDR1 MDHEN, CDR2 SYDVKM. This CDR3 is 15 amino acids long. The CDR3 protein is CASSLQRQGREKLFF. CDR3 nucleotide sequence: TGTGCCAGCAGTTTACAGCGACAGGGGCGGGAAAAACTGTTTTTT.

This rearrangement joins TRBV29-1 to TRBJ2-3; a possible D gene is TRBD1 (6 bases). V was trimmed by 5 bases and J by 1 base, leaving 19 bases between them. The germline V gene has CDR1 SQVTM and CDR2 ANQGSEA. This CDR3 has 16 amino acids. The CDR3 protein is CSVSGQLMGGTDTQYF. In nucleotides, the CDR3 is TGCAGCGTTTCCGGACAGCTTATGGGGGGCACAGATACGCAGTATTTT.

This clonotype was seen a handful of times. The V call is TRBV24-1, the J call TRBJ2-1, with 7 nucleotides matching TRBD2. Germline CDR1 and CDR2: KGHDR and SFDVKD. The CDR3 runs 16 residues. Unmatched junction bases numbered 5, after V lost 4 bases and J lost 0 bases. This CDR3 reads CATSDQRGDSYNEQFF. The CDR3 region has the DNA TGTGCCACCAGTGACCAACGGGGGGACTCCTACAATGAGCAGTTCTTC.

The CDR3 sequence is CASSLTSGRGTGELFF. The DNA for the CDR3 is TGTGCCAGCAGCTTAACGTCCGGGAGGGGCACCGGGGAGCTGTTTTTT. The V and J genes are TRBV7-6 and TRBJ2-2, with 8 bases matching TRBD2. This CDR3 spans 16 amino acids. J was trimmed by 4 bases and V by 2 bases; bases with no gene match: 6. Germline lookup yields CDR1 SGHVS and CDR2 FNYEAQ.

J is TRBJ1-1 and V is TRBV7-2; D gene unclear. This CDR3 is built from 14 residues. Trimming took off 2 bases at V and 5 bases at J, with 12 bases between the two ends. From germline, CDR1 is SGHTA and CDR2 FQGNSA. The DNA for the CDR3 is TGTGCCAGCAGCTTATCTGCCCTTAGGACTGAAGCTTTCTTT. Translation gives CASSLSALRTEAFF.

This clonotype came up a few times. The chain employs TRBV20-1 and TRBJ2-7, with 11 positions matching TRBD1. CDR1 and CDR2 (germline): DFQATT, SNEGSKA (reference sequence). CDR3 length equals 16 residues. Germline trimming cut 1 base from V and 4 bases from J; bases unmatched to any gene: 9. This CDR3 reads CSARGPTDRGRYEQYF. Written as DNA, the CDR3 is TGCAGTGCTAGAGGGCCCACGGACAGGGGGCGTTACGAGCAGTACTTC.